The 28 T cell receptor beta chains below were found in one sample sequenced in a study of cytomegalovirus exposure and HLA in healthy donors. Both 60 Vbeta primers and 13 Jbeta primers went into the PCR. Method: immunoSEQ multiplex PCR; TCRdb's copy keeps in-frame clones and lacks some. The sample has 100,000 to 150,000 clones; about 85% are singletons. Sequences were obtained from PBMCs. All receptors derive from a boy between 5 and 17 years old in good health and CMV-seronegative.

This clone occurred once. One end of the junction is discordant with germline, which a read error may explain. The chain has TRBV7-3 and TRBJ2-1; TRBD1 might be the D (6 bases). This CDR3 comprises 16 residues. The germline V gene has CDR1 SGHTA and CDR2 FQGTGA. CDR3 loop: CASSVTAGTSYNEQFF. CDR3 nucleotide sequence: TGTGCCAGCAGCGTAACGGCCGGGACATCCTACAATGAGCAGTTCTTC.

The chain is built from TRBV4-1 and TRBJ2-1, with 12 bases aligning to TRBD2. Trimming at V came to 4 bases and at J to 7 bases, leaving 8 bases not matched to a gene. CDR1 and CDR2 (germline): MGHRA, YSYEKL. The CDR3 runs to 16 residues. CDR3 amino acids: CASSLLAGGSWNEQFF. The CDR3 DNA reads as TGCGCCAGCAGCCTCCTAGCGGGAGGGAGTTGGAATGAGCAGTTCTTC.

The CDR3, as DNA: TGTGCCAGTAGTTCCGGACAGGGGGTGTATGGCTACACCTTC. Its translation: CASSSGQGVYGYTF. The V gene is TRBV19, the J gene TRBJ1-2; 10 nucleotides line up with TRBD1. The CDR3 covers 14 residues. The trim removed 5 bases at V and 5 bases at J, leaving 5 bases unmatched. The germline gives CDR1 LNHDA, CDR2 SQIVND (reference sequence). Supplemented by reference TRBV19 and TRBJ1-2, the full variable domain reads DGGITQSPKYLFRKEGQNVTLSCEQNLNHDAMYWYRQDPGQGLRLIYYSQIVNDFQKGDIAEGYSVSREKKESFPLTVTSAQKNPTAFYLCASSSGQGVYGYTFGSGTRLTVV.

The chain couples TRBV19 to TRBJ2-7, with TRBD1 matching over 7 bases. CDR3 size: 13 residues. The J segment lost 0 bases and the V segment lost 9 bases, leaving 5 bases of the junction unmatched. From germline, CDR1 is LNHDA and CDR2 SQIVND (reference sequence). The CDR3 here is CASEGDSSYEQYF. CDR3 coding DNA: TGTGCCAGCGAGGGGGACAGCTCCTACGAGCAGTACTTC.

In DNA form, the CDR3 reads TGTGCCAGCAGCTTAGGTCAGGGATATAGCAATCAGCCCCAGCATTTT. Translating it yields CASSLGQGYSNQPQHF. The V call is TRBV7-9, the J call TRBJ1-5; weak D call: TRBD1 (5 bases). Trimming took off 1 base at V and 0 bases at J, with 10 bases between the two ends. Germline V lookup: CDR1 SEHNR, CDR2 FQNEAQ (reference sequence). There are 16 residues in the CDR3.

The rearrangement uses TRBV19 and TRBJ1-3, with D tentatively TRBD1 (5 bases). V dropped 10 bases and J dropped 0 bases, with 10 bases sitting between them. The CDR3 is 13 amino acids. Per the germline V gene, CDR1 is LNHDA and CDR2 is SQIVND (reference sequence). CDR3 region: CATSTASGNTIYF. The CDR3 region has the DNA TGTGCCACCTCGACAGCCTCTGGAAACACCATATATTTT.

This sequence joins TRBV2 and TRBJ1-4; D is possibly TRBD1 (5 bases). Deletions cut 2 bases from V and 7 bases from J, with 14 bases between. The CDR3 sequence is 15 residues long. Germline-derived CDR1 and CDR2 are SNHLY and FYNNEI. This CDR3 reads CASSEPTPGLEKLFF. In DNA, the CDR3 is TGTGCCAGCAGTGAACCCACCCCAGGGCTTGAAAAACTGTTTTTT.

Concerning this clone itself: The same CDR3 also results from other DNA sequences found in this sample. CDR3 in amino acids: CSASLQETQYF. The DNA for the CDR3 is TGCAGTGCTAGCCTTCAAGAGACCCAGTACTTC. The rearrangement links TRBV20-1 to TRBJ2-5; D gene unclear. In germline, CDR1 is DFQATT, CDR2 SNEGSKA (reference sequence). The CDR3 covers 11 residues. The ends were cut back, 3 bases at V and 2 bases at J, with 4 bases in the middle.

The rearrangement joins TRBV27 to TRBJ2-2; 15 bases agree with TRBD2. CDR1 and CDR2 from the germline V gene are MNHEY and SMNVEV (reference sequence). Trimming took 2 bases from V and 7 from J; bases not matched to a gene: 2. The CDR3 length is 16 residues. Written as DNA, the CDR3 is TGTGCCAGCAGTTTAGGGACTAGCGGGAGGTACGGGGAGCTGTTTTTT. Amino acids: CASSLGTSGRYGELFF.

The CDR3 nucleotides read TGTGCCAGCAGCTTGAGACGGGATCAGCCCCAGCATTTT. Translated, it gives CASSLRRDQPQHF. V and J are TRBV5-6 and TRBJ1-5; no definite D call. The length of the CDR3 is 13 residues. Germline loops: CDR1 SGHDT, CDR2 YYEEEE. V lost 1 base, J lost 5 bases, and 7 bases lay in between. Complete variable domain (other parts from reference TRBV5-6 and TRBJ1-5): DAGVTQSPTHLIKTRGQQVTLRCSPKSGHDTVSWYQQALGQGPQFIFQYYEEEERQRGNFPDRFSGHQFPNYSSELNVNALLLGDSALYLCASSLRRDQPQHFGDGTRLSIL.

This chain uses TRBV29-1 with TRBJ1-2, with TRBD1 matching 7 bases. Per germline, CDR1 SQVTM and CDR2 ANQGSEA. The CDR3 has 13 amino acids. After removal of 8 bases from V and 4 bases from J, the junction contained 10 bases not matched to a gene. The CDR3 is CSTDPGQFYGYTF. CDR3 nucleotides: TGCAGCACCGACCCGGGACAGTTCTATGGCTACACCTTC.

This chain uses TRBV6-1 with TRBJ1-2; TRBD1 is a possible D gene (6 bases). Germline assignment: CDR1 MNHNS and CDR2 SASEGT. Trimming removed 6 bases from V and 1 base from J, with 15 bases in between. The CDR3 runs 15 residues. This chain's CDR3 is CASSTRGSGNYGYTF. In nucleotides, the CDR3 is TGTGCCAGCAGCACAAGGGGGAGCGGTAACTATGGCTACACCTTC.

The table lists this clone with a count of one. The chain uses TRBV15 and TRBJ1-5, with 7 bases aligning to TRBD1. The CDR3 extends over 16 amino acids. V was pared by 3 bases and J by 3 bases, with 8 bases of the junction left unmatched. Germline V gene data show CDR1 as LNHNV and CDR2 as YYDKDF (reference sequence). CDR3 region: CATSRGDSKINQPQHF. The CDR3 nucleotides are TGTGCCACCAGCAGGGGGGACAGTAAAATCAATCAGCCCCAGCATTTT.

This clone has only one observation. This rearrangement joins TRBV5-3 to TRBJ1-5; TRBD1 matches at 9 bases. Being an ORF, TRBV5-3 has a function that is uncertain. J was trimmed by 7 bases and V by 4 bases; bases with no gene match: 6. The CDR3 is made up of 14 amino acids. The CDR3 DNA reads as TGTGCCAGAAGCGGGACAGGGCCCGAACAGCCCCAGCATTTT. Amino acids: CARSGTGPEQPQHF.

The chain recombines TRBV6-5 with TRBJ2-7, with 9 positions matching TRBD2. Trimming removed 6 bases from V and 6 bases from J; junction bases left unmatched: 12. Germline V CDR1 and CDR2: MNHEY, SVGAGI. The CDR3 is made up of 15 amino acids. CDR3 in DNA: TGTGCCAGCAGCCCCACGGTAGCGGGAGCCGGCGAGCAGTACTTC. Residues: CASSPTVAGAGEQYF.

The chain employs TRBV9 and TRBJ2-1, with 10 positions matching TRBD1. Germline CDR1 and CDR2: SGDLS and YYNGEE. With V trimmed by 4 bases and J by 4 bases, 8 bases remained unmatched. This CDR3 has 16 residues. CDR3 region: CASSPGTGAIYNEQFF. Here the CDR3 DNA reads TGTGCCAGCAGCCCCGGGACAGGGGCTATTTACAATGAGCAGTTCTTC.

The genes are TRBV9 and TRBJ2-3; weak D call: TRBD2 (6 bases). This CDR3 is built from 15 residues. Looked up from germline, CDR1 is SGDLS and CDR2 is YYNGEE. Trimming took off 4 bases at V and 4 bases at J, with 16 bases between the two ends. CDR3 nucleotides: TGTGCCAGCAGCCCGAGCCTAGGGACTCCAGATACGCAGTATTTT. Translating gives CASSPSLGTPDTQYF. The full variable domain, in which reference TRBV9 and TRBJ2-3 provide the parts outside the CDR3, is DSGVTQTPKHLITATGQRVTLRCSPRSGDLSVYWYQQSLDQGLQFLIQYYNGEERAKGNILERFSAQQFPDLHSELNLSSLELGDSALYFCASSPSLGTPDTQYFGPGTRLTVL.

This sequence joins TRBV6-1 and TRBJ1-2; D is unclear. Trimming shortened V by 1 base and J by 3 bases, and 9 bases separated the two germline ends. CDR1 is MNHNS and CDR2 is SASEGT in the germline V gene. The CDR3 has 14 residues. CDR3 amino acids: CASSEDVPDYGYTF. The CDR3 DNA is TGTGCCAGCAGTGAAGATGTACCGGACTATGGCTACACCTTC.

The J gene is TRBJ2-2, the V gene TRBV6-5; perhaps TRBD2 as D (5 bases). CDR3 size: 13 residues. The ends were cut back, 2 bases at V and 4 bases at J, with 5 bases in the middle. CDR1 and CDR2 from the germline V gene are MNHEY and SVGAGI. In nucleotides, the CDR3 is TGTGCCAGCAGTTACGGAGGCACCGGGGAGCTGTTTTTT. Translated: CASSYGGTGELFF.

The genes are TRBV2 and TRBJ2-5, with 10 nucleotides matching TRBD2. The V segment lost 1 base and the J segment 5 bases; nucleotides outside the gene matches: 10. The CDR3 loop spans 17 amino acids. Germline V gene data show CDR1 as SNHLY and CDR2 as FYNNEI. The DNA for the CDR3 is TGTGCCAGCAGTGAAGAAAGCGGGGGGGCCTCCAAGGAGACCCAGTACTTC. Residues: CASSEESGGASKETQYF.

The chain couples TRBV5-4 to TRBJ1-1; maybe TRBD1 (6 bases). The CDR3 sequence is 14 residues long. Germline V gives CDR1 SGHNT, CDR2 YYREEE (reference sequence). Trimming pared 4 bases from V and 0 bases from J, leaving 10 bases between. CDR3 region: CASSLGQMNTEAFF. CDR3 nucleotide sequence: TGTGCCAGCAGCCTGGGACAAATGAACACTGAAGCTTTCTTT.

The chain recombines TRBV29-1 with TRBJ1-6, with TRBD1 as a possible D gene (5 bases). The CDR3 extends over 14 amino acids. V was shortened by 3 bases and J by 13 bases, with 19 bases between the two germline ends. Germline assignment: CDR1 SQVTM and CDR2 ANQGSEA. The CDR3 loop reads CSVEVGGAGSPLHF. CDR3 DNA sequence: TGCAGCGTTGAGGTCGGAGGGGCAGGGAGCCCCCTCCACTTT.

This chain uses TRBV4-1 with TRBJ2-5; 10 nucleotides line up with TRBD2. This CDR3 has 15 residues. V lost 0 bases to trimming and J lost 7 bases; unmatched junction nucleotides: 5. The germline gives CDR1 MGHRA, CDR2 YSYEKL. The CDR3 DNA follows: TGCGCCAGCAGCCAAGACCTTAGCGGGGGGCGGACCCAGTACTTC. Its translation: CASSQDLSGGRTQYF.

CDR3: CASSAHLSTEAFF. The CDR3 DNA sequence: TGTGCCAGCAGCGCTCACCTATCCACTGAAGCTTTCTTT. The chain has TRBV9 and TRBJ1-1; no clear D gene. CDR1 SGDLS and CDR2 YYNGEE come from the germline V gene. The CDR3 totals 13 residues. Between the trimmed V and J ends, which lost 3 bases and 4 bases, there was a span of 10 bases.

The chain links TRBV7-2 to TRBJ2-7, with TRBD1 identical over 7 bases. The CDR3 loop spans 15 amino acids. Germline trimming cut 1 base from V and 6 bases from J; bases unmatched to any gene: 9. Germline CDR1 is SGHTA and CDR2 is FQGNSA. CDR3 coding DNA: TGTGCCAGCAGCTTAGGAGGGGGCGCGAATAGCGAGCAGTACTTC. Translating gives CASSLGGGANSEQYF.

This chain uses TRBV28 with TRBJ2-7; TRBD2 matches at 7 bases. Trimming at V came to 4 bases and at J to 4 bases, leaving 4 bases not matched to a gene. Germline assignment: CDR1 MDHEN and CDR2 SYDVKM. The CDR3 contains 13 residues. The CDR3 region has the DNA TGTGCCAGCAGTTCGGGGGGTCGATACGAGCAGTACTTC. Its translation is CASSSGGRYEQYF.

The chain combines TRBV4-3 with TRBJ1-1, with 7 bases fitting TRBD1. The germline V gene has CDR1 LGHNA and CDR2 YSLEER. The ends lost 5 bases at V and 1 base at J; junction bases unmatched: 10. This CDR3 is 16 amino acids long. CDR3 DNA sequence: TGCGCCAGCAGCAAAGTCCTCGAGGGGGCGAACACTGAAGCTTTCTTT. It encodes CASSKVLEGANTEAFF.

The chain is built from TRBV19 and TRBJ1-1; possibly TRBD1 for D (5 bases). The CDR3 has 15 residues. Germline lookup yields CDR1 LNHDA and CDR2 SQIVND (reference sequence). The germline V and J ends were trimmed by 7 bases and 0 bases, with 15 bases remaining between them. CDR3 loop: CASNFRALVNTEAFF. The CDR3 bases are TGTGCCAGTAATTTCAGGGCCTTGGTGAACACTGAAGCTTTCTTT.